A selection of T cell receptor beta chains follows, all from one sample in a study of T cell responses to AZD1222 COVID-19 vaccine. The table came from immunoSEQ multiplex PCR; TCRdb's copy has only in-frame clones and leaves some out. Seen here are 160,000 or so clones, 75% to 95% observed once, and the top ten hold 1.5% to 2%. This sample comprised peripheral blood, obtained on day 0 of AZD1222 vaccination. The receptor source for this set is an adult in good health. Each CDR3 is given with its conserved first and last residue. Fields, in order: CDR3 DNA, CDR3 protein, J gene, clone size, D gene, CDR3 length, V gene. A D gene is named only where the DNA matches it firmly. Clone size, where shown, is once, few, many, or a class for clones that have expanded.

DNA: TGTGCCAGCAGTTTAACTAGCAATCAGCCCCAGCATTTT
CDR3: CASSLTSNQPQHF
J: TRBJ1-5
size: -
D: -
length: 13
V: TRBV28

DNA: TGTGCCAGCACCATGCGGGCAGGGGTTTCTAATTCACCCCTCCACTTT
CDR3: CASTMRAGVSNSPLHF
J: TRBJ1-6
size: -
D: -
length: 16
V: TRBV28

DNA: TGCGCCAGCAGCTTGGACCTAGGACTGGCGCTAAATACGCAGTATTTT
CDR3: CASSLDLGLALNTQYF
J: TRBJ2-3
size: -
D: -
length: 16
V: TRBV5-1

DNA: TGTGCCAGCAGCCTCGACTTCGAGGGCAATGAGCAGTTCTTC
CDR3: CASSLDFEGNEQFF
J: TRBJ2-1
size: -
D: -
length: 14
V: TRBV7-3

DNA: TGTGCCAGCAGTTTACAGTCGGAGCAGTACTTC
CDR3: CASSLQSEQYF
J: TRBJ2-7
size: -
D: -
length: 11
V: TRBV28

DNA: TGCAGCGTTGTGTACTCGGGGCACGAGCAGTACTTC
CDR3: CSVVYSGHEQYF
J: TRBJ2-7
size: -
D: -
length: 12
V: TRBV29-1

DNA: TGTGCCAGTAGTAGTCCCGGGACTAGCGGGAGGGCCCCCCCAGATACGCAGTATTTT
CDR3: CASSSPGTSGRAPPDTQYF
J: TRBJ2-3
size: -
D: TRBD2
length: 19
V: TRBV19

DNA: TGTGCCAGCAGTTTAAGGGGTGAGCAGTACTTC
CDR3: CASSLRGEQYF
J: TRBJ2-7
size: once
D: -
length: 11
V: TRBV27

DNA: TGTGCCACCAGCAAAAGGGGGGGACTAGCGGGAGAATCATCCTACAATGAGCAGTTCTTC
CDR3: CATSKRGGLAGESSYNEQFF
J: TRBJ2-1
size: -
D: TRBD2
length: 20
V: TRBV15

DNA: TGTGCCAGCAGTGACCCTTCCGGGACCGGGTCTGTGGAGCAGTACTTC
CDR3: CASSDPSGTGSVEQYF
J: TRBJ2-7
size: -
D: -
length: 16
V: TRBV6-1

DNA: TGTGCCAGCAGCCCCCTCGTGGACAGGAGGAACACTGAAGCTTTCTTT
CDR3: CASSPLVDRRNTEAFF
J: TRBJ1-1
size: -
D: TRBD1
length: 16
V: TRBV3-1/TRBV3-2

DNA: TGTGCCAGCAGCGTAGATCCAGCAGCCTACGAGCAGTACTTC
CDR3: CASSVDPAAYEQYF
J: TRBJ2-7
size: -
D: -
length: 14
V: TRBV9

DNA: TGTGCCAGCAGCTTGGGACTAGCGGGAACCTACGAGCAGTACTTC
CDR3: CASSLGLAGTYEQYF
J: TRBJ2-7
size: -
D: TRBD2
length: 15
V: TRBV7-2

DNA: TGTGCCAGCAGTTTTAGCCAGGCTCATGGCTACACCTTC
CDR3: CASSFSQAHGYTF
J: TRBJ1-2
size: -
D: -
length: 13
V: TRBV28

DNA: TGTGCCAGCAGTGAATACCCCCTTTTAGCGGGAGAACGCAATGAGCAGTTCTTC
CDR3: CASSEYPLLAGERNEQFF
J: TRBJ2-1
size: -
D: TRBD2
length: 18
V: TRBV25-1

DNA: TGTGCCAGCAGCTTAAATCCCAGGATGAGCTCTGGAAACACCATATATTTT
CDR3: CASSLNPRMSSGNTIYF
J: TRBJ1-3
size: -
D: -
length: 17
V: TRBV7-2

DNA: TGTGCCAGCAGCTCAGCCGCAGGGGGCGGTTCGGAGACCCAGTACTTC
CDR3: CASSSAAGGGSETQYF
J: TRBJ2-5
size: -
D: TRBD1
length: 16
V: TRBV7-7

DNA: TGTGCCAGCAGCGCATCCCTGGGGGTATACGATGAAAAACTGTTTTTT
CDR3: CASSASLGVYDEKLFF
J: TRBJ1-4
size: -
D: -
length: 16
V: TRBV9

DNA: TGTGCCAGCAAAAGGACAGGGGGCGCGTCTGAAGCTTTCTTT
CDR3: CASKRTGGASEAFF
J: TRBJ1-1
size: few
D: TRBD1
length: 14
V: TRBV2

DNA: TGTGCCAGCAGCCATCCAGGGGTTAACACCGGGGAGCTGTTTTTT
CDR3: CASSHPGVNTGELFF
J: TRBJ2-2
size: few
D: -
length: 15
V: TRBV4-2

DNA: TGTGCCAGCAGTGCCCTGGGGTCGACGAGGACTGAAGCTTTCTTT
CDR3: CASSALGSTRTEAFF
J: TRBJ1-1
size: -
D: -
length: 15
V: TRBV7-9

DNA: TGTGCCAGCAGTCCCCGGGGACAATACACCGGGGAGCTGTTTTTT
CDR3: CASSPRGQYTGELFF
J: TRBJ2-2
size: few
D: -
length: 15
V: TRBV6-5

DNA: TGTGCCAGCAGCTTAGAGATCCGCGTGGTAGCGGGACTAGAGACCCAGTACTTC
CDR3: CASSLEIRVVAGLETQYF
J: TRBJ2-5
size: -
D: TRBD2
length: 18
V: TRBV11-3

DNA: TGCGCCAGCAGCCAAGATTGGCAGGACTATGGCTACACCTTC
CDR3: CASSQDWQDYGYTF
J: TRBJ1-2
size: -
D: -
length: 14
V: TRBV4-3

DNA: TGTGCCAGCCGCAGAAGGAGCTCCTACGAGCAGTACTTC
CDR3: CASRRRSSYEQYF
J: TRBJ2-7
size: -
D: -
length: 13
V: TRBV5-3

DNA: TGTGCCAGCAGTTTGGGAGGACAGGGAAAAGGGCAGCCCCAGCATTTT
CDR3: CASSLGGQGKGQPQHF
J: TRBJ1-5
size: -
D: TRBD1
length: 16
V: TRBV11-2

DNA: TGTGCCAGCAGCTTAGCGTCAGGGGCTACTTATACCGGGGAGCTGTTTTTT
CDR3: CASSLASGATYTGELFF
J: TRBJ2-2
size: -
D: -
length: 17
V: TRBV7-8

DNA: TGTGCCAGCAGCGCGGGACAGGGGTTGGACACTGAAGCTTTCTTT
CDR3: CASSAGQGLDTEAFF
J: TRBJ1-1
size: -
D: TRBD1
length: 15
V: TRBV11-2

DNA: TGTGCCAGCAGCGCACGCGCTAGCGGGAGTAAAGGCAATGAGCAGTTCTTC
CDR3: CASSARASGSKGNEQFF
J: TRBJ2-1
size: -
D: TRBD2
length: 17
V: TRBV7-9

DNA: TGTGCCATCAGTGAGTCAATTCCGTCTGCGACCCCGGGGGAGCTGTTTTTT
CDR3: CAISESIPSATPGELFF
J: TRBJ2-2
size: -
D: -
length: 17
V: TRBV10-3

DNA: TGTGCCAGCTGCAGACAGATGAACACTGAAGCTTTCTTT
CDR3: CASCRQMNTEAFF
J: TRBJ1-1
size: -
D: -
length: 13
V: TRBV6-5

DNA: TGTGCCAGCAGTGAAAGCGTTTCCGATATGTCAACTAATGAAAAACTGTTTTTT
CDR3: CASSESVSDMSTNEKLFF
J: TRBJ1-4
size: -
D: -
length: 18
V: TRBV25-1

DNA: TGTGCCAGCAGTGAAATAGACAGACTTACAGGTTCACCCCTCCACTTT
CDR3: CASSEIDRLTGSPLHF
J: TRBJ1-6
size: -
D: -
length: 16
V: TRBV6-1

DNA: TGTGCCAGCAGTTTCGACCGCAGACAAGCTTTCTTT
CDR3: CASSFDRRQAFF
J: TRBJ1-1
size: -
D: -
length: 12
V: TRBV27

DNA: TGTGCTAGTGGCCGGGCCGAGGACAGAATCTATGGCTACACCTTC
CDR3: CASGRAEDRIYGYTF
J: TRBJ1-2
size: -
D: -
length: 15
V: TRBV12-5

DNA: TGTGCCAGCTCCGGGCTGTCTAACTATGGCTACACCTTC
CDR3: CASSGLSNYGYTF
J: TRBJ1-2
size: once
D: -
length: 13
V: TRBV27

DNA: TGTGCCAGCATCCCGGACAGCAACTATGGCTACACCTTC
CDR3: CASIPDSNYGYTF
J: TRBJ1-2
size: -
D: -
length: 13
V: TRBV6-4

DNA: TGTGCCATCAGGGGCAGGGAATCCAATCAGCCCCAGCATTTT
CDR3: CAIRGRESNQPQHF
J: TRBJ1-5
size: -
D: -
length: 14
V: TRBV10-3

DNA: TGCGCCAGCAGCCAAGATCGGTGGGGGACAGGGTTTTCACCCCTCCACTTT
CDR3: CASSQDRWGTGFSPLHF
J: TRBJ1-6
size: -
D: TRBD1
length: 17
V: TRBV4-3

DNA: TGCGCCAGCAGCCTTCGAGGGGGGCCCCTACTCTCCTACGAGCAGTACTTC
CDR3: CASSLRGGPLLSYEQYF
J: TRBJ2-7
size: -
D: -
length: 17
V: TRBV5-1

DNA: TGTGCCACCAGGCCTGAGAGGGGATCGGGTGAGCAGTTCTTC
CDR3: CATRPERGSGEQFF
J: TRBJ2-1
size: -
D: -
length: 14
V: TRBV15

DNA: TGTGCCAGCAGCCTGGGGGACAGGGACGTCGATGGCTACACCTTC
CDR3: CASSLGDRDVDGYTF
J: TRBJ1-2
size: -
D: TRBD1
length: 15
V: TRBV5-4

DNA: TGTGCCACCAGATACAGGGACGGGTCCACTGAAGCTTTCTTT
CDR3: CATRYRDGSTEAFF
J: TRBJ1-1
size: few
D: -
length: 14
V: TRBV15

DNA: TGCGCCAGCAGCCCTTTGGACAGGGGAAGTCAGCCCCAGCATTTT
CDR3: CASSPLDRGSQPQHF
J: TRBJ1-5
size: -
D: TRBD1
length: 15
V: TRBV4-1

DNA: TGTGCCAGCAGCTCCCACCCGACAGGCACTGAAGCTTTCTTT
CDR3: CASSSHPTGTEAFF
J: TRBJ1-1
size: -
D: -
length: 14
V: TRBV7-3

DNA: TGTGCCAGCAGCCGCGGGGATTCCTACGAGCAGTACTTC
CDR3: CASSRGDSYEQYF
J: TRBJ2-7
size: -
D: -
length: 13
V: TRBV12-3/TRBV12-4

DNA: TGCGCCAGCAGCTCGGGCGATTTCCCCGATGAAAAACTGTTTTTT
CDR3: CASSSGDFPDEKLFF
J: TRBJ1-4
size: -
D: -
length: 15
V: TRBV5-1

DNA: TGTGCCAGTAGGATCGGGACAGGCGTTAACTATGGCTACACCTTC
CDR3: CASRIGTGVNYGYTF
J: TRBJ1-2
size: once
D: TRBD1
length: 15
V: TRBV19

DNA: TGTGCCAGCAGCCCGGGGACTAGCGGGGGGGGCGAGCAGTACTTC
CDR3: CASSPGTSGGGEQYF
J: TRBJ2-7
size: -
D: TRBD2
length: 15
V: TRBV7-2

DNA: TGTGCCAGCAGCTTAGGTTCTGGCGTCCTGACTTTC
CDR3: CASSLGSGVLTF
J: TRBJ2-6
size: -
D: -
length: 12
V: TRBV11-3

DNA: TGCGCCAGCAGCCCACTCCCCAGCGGCAGCACAGATACGCAGTATTTT
CDR3: CASSPLPSGSTDTQYF
J: TRBJ2-3
size: once
D: -
length: 16
V: TRBV4-3

DNA: TGTGCCAGCAGCACAGGGGGTATACAGGGCTACACCTTC
CDR3: CASSTGGIQGYTF
J: TRBJ1-2
size: -
D: TRBD1
length: 13
V: TRBV3-1/TRBV3-2